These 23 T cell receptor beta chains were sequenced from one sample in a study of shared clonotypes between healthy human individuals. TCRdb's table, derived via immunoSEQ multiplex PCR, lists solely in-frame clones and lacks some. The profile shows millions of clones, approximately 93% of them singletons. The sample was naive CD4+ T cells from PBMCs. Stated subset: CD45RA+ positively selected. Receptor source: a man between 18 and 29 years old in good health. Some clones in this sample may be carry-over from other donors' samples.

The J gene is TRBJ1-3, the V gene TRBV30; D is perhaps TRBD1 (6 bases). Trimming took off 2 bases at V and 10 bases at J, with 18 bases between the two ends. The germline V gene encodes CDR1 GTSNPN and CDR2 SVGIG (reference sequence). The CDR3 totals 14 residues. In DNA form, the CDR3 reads TGTGCCTGGAGTCCCCGAGGGGGACCGGGGACCATATATTTT. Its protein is CAWSPRGGPGTIYF.

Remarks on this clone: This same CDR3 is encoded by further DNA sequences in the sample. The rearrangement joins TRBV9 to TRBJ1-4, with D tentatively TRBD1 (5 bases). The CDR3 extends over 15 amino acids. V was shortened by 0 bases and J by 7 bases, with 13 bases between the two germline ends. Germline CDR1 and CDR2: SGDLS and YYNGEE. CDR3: CASSVVGGSGEKLFF. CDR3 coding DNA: TGTGCCAGCAGCGTAGTGGGGGGGAGCGGTGAAAAACTGTTTTTT.

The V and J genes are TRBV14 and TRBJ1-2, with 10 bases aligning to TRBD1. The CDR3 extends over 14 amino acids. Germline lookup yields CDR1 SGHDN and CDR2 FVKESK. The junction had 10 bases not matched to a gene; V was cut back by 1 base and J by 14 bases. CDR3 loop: CASSQVPTGGFRTF. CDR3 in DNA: TGTGCCAGCAGCCAAGTCCCGACAGGGGGCTTCAGGACCTTC. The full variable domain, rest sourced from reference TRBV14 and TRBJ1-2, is EAGVTQFPSHSVIEKGQTVTLRCDPISGHDNLYWYRRVMGKEIKFLLHFVKESKQDESGMPNNRFLAERTGGTYSTLKVQPAELEDSGVYFCASSQVPTGGFRTFGSGTRLTVV.

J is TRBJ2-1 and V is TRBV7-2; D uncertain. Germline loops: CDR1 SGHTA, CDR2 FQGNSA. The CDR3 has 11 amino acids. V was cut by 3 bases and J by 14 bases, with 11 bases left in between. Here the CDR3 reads CASSLFEAKFF. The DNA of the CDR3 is TGTGCCAGCAGCTTGTTTGAGGCTAAGTTCTTC.

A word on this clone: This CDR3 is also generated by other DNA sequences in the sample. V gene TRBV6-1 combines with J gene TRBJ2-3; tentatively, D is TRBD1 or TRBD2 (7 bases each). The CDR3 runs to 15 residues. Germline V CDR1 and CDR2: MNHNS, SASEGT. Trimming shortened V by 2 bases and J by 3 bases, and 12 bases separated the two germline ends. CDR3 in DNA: TGTGCCAGCAGTGAACGGCAGGGGGGGACAGATACGCAGTATTTT. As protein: CASSERQGGTDTQYF.

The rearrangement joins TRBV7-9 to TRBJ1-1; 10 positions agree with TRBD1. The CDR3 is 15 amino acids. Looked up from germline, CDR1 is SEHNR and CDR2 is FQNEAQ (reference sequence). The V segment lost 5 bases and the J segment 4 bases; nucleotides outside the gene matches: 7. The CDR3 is CASSPLGQGSTEAFF. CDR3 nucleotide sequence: TGTGCCAGCAGCCCACTGGGACAGGGGAGCACTGAAGCTTTCTTT.

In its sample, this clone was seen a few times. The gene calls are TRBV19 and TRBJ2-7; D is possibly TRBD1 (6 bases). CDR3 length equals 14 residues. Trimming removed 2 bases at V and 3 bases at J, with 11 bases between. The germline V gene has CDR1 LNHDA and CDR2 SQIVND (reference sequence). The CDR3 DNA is TGTGCCAGTAGTATACAGGGGCGAGACTACGAGCAGTACTTC. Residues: CASSIQGRDYEQYF.

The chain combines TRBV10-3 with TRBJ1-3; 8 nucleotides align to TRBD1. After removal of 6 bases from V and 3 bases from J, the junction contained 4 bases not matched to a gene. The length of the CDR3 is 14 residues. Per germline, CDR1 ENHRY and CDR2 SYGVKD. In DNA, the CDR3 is TGTGCCATCAGCCCGGACAGGGATGGAAACACCATATATTTT. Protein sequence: CAISPDRDGNTIYF.

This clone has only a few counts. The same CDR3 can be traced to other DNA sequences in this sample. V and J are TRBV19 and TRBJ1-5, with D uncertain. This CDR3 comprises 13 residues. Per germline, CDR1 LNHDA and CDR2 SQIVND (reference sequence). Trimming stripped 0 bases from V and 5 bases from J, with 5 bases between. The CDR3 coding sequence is TGTGCCAGTAGTATAGACCCAGATCAGCCCCAGCATTTT. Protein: CASSIDPDQPQHF.

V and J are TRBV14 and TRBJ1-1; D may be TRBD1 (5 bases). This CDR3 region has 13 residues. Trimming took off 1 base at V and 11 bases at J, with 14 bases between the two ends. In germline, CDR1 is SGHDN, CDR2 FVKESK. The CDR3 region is CASSQGQFPGAFF. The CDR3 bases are TGTGCCAGCAGCCAAGGACAGTTTCCTGGGGCTTTCTTT.

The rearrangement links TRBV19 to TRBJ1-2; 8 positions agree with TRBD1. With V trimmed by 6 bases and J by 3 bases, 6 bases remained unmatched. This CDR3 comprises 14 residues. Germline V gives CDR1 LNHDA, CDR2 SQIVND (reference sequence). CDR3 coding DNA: TGTGCCAGTAGCCAGGACAGGGCTTACTATGGCTACACCTTC. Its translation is CASSQDRAYYGYTF.

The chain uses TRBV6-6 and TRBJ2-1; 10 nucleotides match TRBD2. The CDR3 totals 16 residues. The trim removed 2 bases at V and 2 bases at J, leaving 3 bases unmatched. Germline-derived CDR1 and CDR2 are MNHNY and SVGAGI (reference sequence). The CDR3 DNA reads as TGTGCCAGCAGTTACGGACTAGCGGCCACCTACAATGAGCAGTTCTTC. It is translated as CASSYGLAATYNEQFF.

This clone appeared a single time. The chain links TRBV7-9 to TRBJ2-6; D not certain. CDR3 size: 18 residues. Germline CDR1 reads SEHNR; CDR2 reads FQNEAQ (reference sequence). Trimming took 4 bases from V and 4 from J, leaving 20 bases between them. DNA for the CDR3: TGTGCCAGCAGCTCTTCCCTCGGGTCCGAGGTGGGGGCCAACGTCCTGACTTTC. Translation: CASSSSLGSEVGANVLTF.

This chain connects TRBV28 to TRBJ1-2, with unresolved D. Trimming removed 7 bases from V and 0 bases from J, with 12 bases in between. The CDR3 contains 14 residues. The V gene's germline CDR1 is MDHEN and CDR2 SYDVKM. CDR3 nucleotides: TGTGCCAGCACCACAGCCTCTGCTAACTATGGCTACACCTTC. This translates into CASTTASANYGYTF.

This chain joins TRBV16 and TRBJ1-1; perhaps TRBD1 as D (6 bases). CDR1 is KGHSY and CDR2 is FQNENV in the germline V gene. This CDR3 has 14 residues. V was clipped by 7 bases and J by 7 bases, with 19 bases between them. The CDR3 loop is CASTSDGGLVEAFF. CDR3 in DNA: TGTGCCAGCACCTCCGACGGGGGGCTGGTTGAAGCTTTCTTT.

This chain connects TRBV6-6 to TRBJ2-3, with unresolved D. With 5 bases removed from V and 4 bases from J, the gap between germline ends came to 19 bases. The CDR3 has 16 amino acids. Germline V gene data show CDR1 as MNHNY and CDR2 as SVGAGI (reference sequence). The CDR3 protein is CASSKLAPEVADTQYF. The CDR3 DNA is TGTGCCAGCAGTAAACTTGCCCCAGAGGTTGCAGATACGCAGTATTTT.

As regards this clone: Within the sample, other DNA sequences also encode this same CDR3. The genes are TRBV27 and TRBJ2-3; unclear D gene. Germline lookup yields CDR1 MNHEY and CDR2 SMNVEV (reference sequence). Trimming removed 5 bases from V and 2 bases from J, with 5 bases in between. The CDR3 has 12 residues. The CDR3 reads CASSPHTDTQYF. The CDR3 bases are TGTGCCAGCAGTCCCCACACAGATACGCAGTATTTT.

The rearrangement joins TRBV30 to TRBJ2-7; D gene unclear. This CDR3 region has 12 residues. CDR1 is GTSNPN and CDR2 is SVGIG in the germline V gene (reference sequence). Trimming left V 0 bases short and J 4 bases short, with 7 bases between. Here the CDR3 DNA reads TGTGCCTGGAGTGTAGGTGTTTACGAGCAGTACTTC. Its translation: CAWSVGVYEQYF. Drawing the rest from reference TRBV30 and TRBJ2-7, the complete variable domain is SQTIHQWPATLVQPVGSPLSLECTVEGTSNPNLYWYRQAAGRGLQLLFYSVGIGQISSEVPQNLSASRPQDRQFILSSKKLLLSDSGFYLCAWSVGVYEQYFGPGTRLTVT.

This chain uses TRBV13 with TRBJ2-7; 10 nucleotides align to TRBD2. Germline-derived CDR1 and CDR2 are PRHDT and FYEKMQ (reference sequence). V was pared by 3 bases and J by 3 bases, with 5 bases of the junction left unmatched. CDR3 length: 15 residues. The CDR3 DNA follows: TGTGCCAGCAGCTTTATCGGGACTAGCGACTACGAGCAGTACTTC. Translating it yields CASSFIGTSDYEQYF.

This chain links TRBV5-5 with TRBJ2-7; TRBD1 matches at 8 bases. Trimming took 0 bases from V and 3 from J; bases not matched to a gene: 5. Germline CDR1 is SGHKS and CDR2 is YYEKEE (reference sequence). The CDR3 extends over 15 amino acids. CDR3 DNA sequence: TGTGCCAGCAGCTTGGGGCAGGGGGCCCTCTACGAGCAGTACTTC. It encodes CASSLGQGALYEQYF.

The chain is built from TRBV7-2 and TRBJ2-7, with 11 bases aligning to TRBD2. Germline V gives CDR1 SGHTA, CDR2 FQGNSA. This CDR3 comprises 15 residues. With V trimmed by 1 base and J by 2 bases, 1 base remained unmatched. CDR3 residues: CASSLVTSGAYEQYF. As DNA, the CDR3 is TGTGCCAGCAGCTTAGTGACTAGCGGGGCCTACGAGCAGTACTTC.

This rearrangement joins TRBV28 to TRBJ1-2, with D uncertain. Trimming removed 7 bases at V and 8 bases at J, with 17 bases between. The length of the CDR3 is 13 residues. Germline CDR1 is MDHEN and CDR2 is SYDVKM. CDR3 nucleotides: TGTGCCAGCACTACTCGGGGAGAACGGGGCTACACCTTC. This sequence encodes CASTTRGERGYTF.

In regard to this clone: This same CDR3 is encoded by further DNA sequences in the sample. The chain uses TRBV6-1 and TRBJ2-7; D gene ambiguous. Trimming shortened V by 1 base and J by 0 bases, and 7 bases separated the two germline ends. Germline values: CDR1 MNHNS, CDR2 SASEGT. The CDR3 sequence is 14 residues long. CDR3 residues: CASSEGPSSYEQYF. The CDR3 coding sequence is TGTGCCAGCAGTGAAGGCCCCAGCTCCTACGAGCAGTACTTC.